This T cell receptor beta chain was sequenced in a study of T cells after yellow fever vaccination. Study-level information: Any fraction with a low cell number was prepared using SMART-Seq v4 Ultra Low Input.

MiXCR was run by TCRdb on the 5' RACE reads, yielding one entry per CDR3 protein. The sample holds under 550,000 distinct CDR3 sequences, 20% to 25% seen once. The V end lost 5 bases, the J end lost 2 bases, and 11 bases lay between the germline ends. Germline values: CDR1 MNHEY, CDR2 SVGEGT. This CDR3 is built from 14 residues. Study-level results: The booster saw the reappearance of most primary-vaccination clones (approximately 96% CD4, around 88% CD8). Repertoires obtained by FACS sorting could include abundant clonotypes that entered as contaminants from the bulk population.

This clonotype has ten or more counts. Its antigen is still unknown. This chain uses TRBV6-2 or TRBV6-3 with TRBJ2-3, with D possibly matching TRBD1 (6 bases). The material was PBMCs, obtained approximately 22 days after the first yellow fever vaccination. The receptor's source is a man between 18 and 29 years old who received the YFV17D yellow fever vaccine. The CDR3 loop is CASSQGPDTDTQYF. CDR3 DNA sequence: TGTGCCAGCAGTCAGGGGCCCGACACAGATACGCAGTATTTT.